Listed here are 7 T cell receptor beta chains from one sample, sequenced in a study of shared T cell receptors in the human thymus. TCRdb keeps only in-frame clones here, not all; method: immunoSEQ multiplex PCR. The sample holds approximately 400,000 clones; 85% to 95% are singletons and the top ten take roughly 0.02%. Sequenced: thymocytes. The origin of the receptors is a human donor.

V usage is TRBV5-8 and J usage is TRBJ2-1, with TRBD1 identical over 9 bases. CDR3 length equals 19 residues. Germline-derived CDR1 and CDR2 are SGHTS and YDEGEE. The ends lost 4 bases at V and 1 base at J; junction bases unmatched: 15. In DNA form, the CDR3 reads TGTGCCAGCAGCGCGCCCACCGGGACAGGGTTAGGGTCCTACAATGAGCAGTTCTTC. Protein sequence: CASSAPTGTGLGSYNEQFF.

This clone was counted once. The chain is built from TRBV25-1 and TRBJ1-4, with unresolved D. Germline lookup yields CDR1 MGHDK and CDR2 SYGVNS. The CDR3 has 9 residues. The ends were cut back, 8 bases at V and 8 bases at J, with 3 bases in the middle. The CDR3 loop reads CASQEKLFF. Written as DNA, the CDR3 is TGTGCCAGCCAGGAAAAACTGTTTTTT.

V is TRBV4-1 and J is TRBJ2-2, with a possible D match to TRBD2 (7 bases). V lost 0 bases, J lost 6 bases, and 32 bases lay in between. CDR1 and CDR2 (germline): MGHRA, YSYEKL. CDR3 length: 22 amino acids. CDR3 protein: CASSQDIWGLAALLRNAGELFF. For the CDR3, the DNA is TGCGCCAGCAGCCAAGATATCTGGGGGCTAGCGGCCCTACTTAGAAACGCCGGGGAGCTGTTTTTT.

CDR3 sequence reads: CATSRSFGTGGTEAFF. CDR3 DNA: TGTGCCACCAGCAGATCTTTCGGGACAGGGGGCACTGAAGCTTTCTTT. This rearrangement joins TRBV15 to TRBJ1-1, with TRBD1 matching 11 bases. The CDR3 runs 16 residues. CDR1 LNHNV and CDR2 YYDKDF come from the germline V gene (reference sequence). V dropped 2 bases and J dropped 4; count of bases not matched to a gene: 6.

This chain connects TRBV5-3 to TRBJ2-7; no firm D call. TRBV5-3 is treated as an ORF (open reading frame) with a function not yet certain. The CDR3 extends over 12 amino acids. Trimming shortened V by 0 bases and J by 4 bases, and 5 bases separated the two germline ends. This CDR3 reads CARSLVEYEQYF. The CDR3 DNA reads TGTGCCAGAAGCTTGGTCGAGTACGAGCAGTACTTC.

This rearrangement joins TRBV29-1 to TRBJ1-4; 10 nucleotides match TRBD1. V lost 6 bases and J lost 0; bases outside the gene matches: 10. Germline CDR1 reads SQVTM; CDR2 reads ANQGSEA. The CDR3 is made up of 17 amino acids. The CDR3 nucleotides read TGCAGCGTAGACGGGGGGGACAGGGGTACAACTAATGAAAAACTGTTTTTT. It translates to CSVDGGDRGTTNEKLFF. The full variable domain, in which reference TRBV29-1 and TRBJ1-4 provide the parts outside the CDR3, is SAVISQKPSRDICQRGTSLTIQCQVDSQVTMMFWYRQQPGQSLTLIATANQGSEATYESGFVIDKFPISRPNLTFSTLTVSNMSPEDSSIYLCSVDGGDRGTTNEKLFFGSGTQLSVL.

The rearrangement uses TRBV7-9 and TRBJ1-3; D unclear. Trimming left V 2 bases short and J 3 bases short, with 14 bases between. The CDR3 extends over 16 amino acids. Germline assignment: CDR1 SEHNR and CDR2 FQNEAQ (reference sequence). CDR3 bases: TGTGCCAGCAGCTTAAGTCCATTCCCCCTTGGAAACACCATATATTTT. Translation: CASSLSPFPLGNTIYF.